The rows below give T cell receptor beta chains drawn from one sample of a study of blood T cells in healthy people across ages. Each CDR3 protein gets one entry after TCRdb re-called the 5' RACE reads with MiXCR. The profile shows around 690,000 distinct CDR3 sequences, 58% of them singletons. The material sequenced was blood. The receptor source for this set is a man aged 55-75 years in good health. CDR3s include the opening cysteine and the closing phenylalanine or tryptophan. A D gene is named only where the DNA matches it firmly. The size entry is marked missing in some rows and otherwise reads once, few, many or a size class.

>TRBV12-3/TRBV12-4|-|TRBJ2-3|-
CASCPSSGTQYF
TGTGCCAGCTGCCCTAGCTCAGGAACGCAGTATTTT
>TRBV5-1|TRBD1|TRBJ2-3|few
CASSFLETGGAADTQYF
TGCGCCAGCAGCTTCCTTGAGACAGGGGGCGCAGCAGATACGCAGTATTTT
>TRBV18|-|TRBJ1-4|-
CASSPRPGSEKLFF
TGTGCCAGCTCACCACGGCCCGGCAGTGAAAAACTGTTTTTT
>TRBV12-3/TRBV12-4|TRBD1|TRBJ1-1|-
CASRPTGEITEAFF
TGTGCCAGCAGACCTACAGGGGAGATCACTGAAGCTTTCTTT
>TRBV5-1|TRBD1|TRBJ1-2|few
CASSLGQGSGYTF
TGCGCCAGCAGCTTGGGACAGGGGAGCGGCTACACCTTC
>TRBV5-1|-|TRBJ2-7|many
CASSLAFYEQYF
TGTGCCAGCAGTTTAGCGTTCTACGAGCAGTACTTC
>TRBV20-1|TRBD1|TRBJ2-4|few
CSASLTGGLSHQYF
TGCAGTGCTAGCCTGACAGGGGGCCTAAGCCATCAGTACTTC
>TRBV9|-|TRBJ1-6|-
CASSPRGGNSPLHF
TGTGCCAGCAGCCCTAGGGGAGGGAATTCACCCCTCCACTTT
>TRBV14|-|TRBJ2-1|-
CASSPYTYNEQFF
TGTGCCAGCAGCCCATACACCTACAATGAGCAGTTCTTC
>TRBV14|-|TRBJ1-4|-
CASSTRATNEKLFF
TGTGCCAGCAGCACCCGGGCAACTAATGAAAAACTGTTTTTT
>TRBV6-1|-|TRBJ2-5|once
CASSEGNSGSPETQYF
TGTGCCAGCAGTGAAGGGAATAGCGGCTCCCCCGAGACCCAGTACTTC
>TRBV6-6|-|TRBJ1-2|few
CASSYEGDYGYTF
TGTGCCAGCAGTTACGAGGGGGACTATGGCTACACCTTC
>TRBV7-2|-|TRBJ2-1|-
CASRLTPRGNEQFF
TGTGCCAGCAGATTAACCCCAAGGGGGAATGAGCAGTTCTTC
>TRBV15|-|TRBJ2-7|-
CATSAARGPSYEQYF
TGTGCCACCAGCGCCGCCAGGGGTCCCTCCTACGAGCAGTACTTC
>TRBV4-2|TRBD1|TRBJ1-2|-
CASSQEDRDGYTF
TGTGCCAGCAGCCAAGAAGACAGGGATGGCTACACCTTC
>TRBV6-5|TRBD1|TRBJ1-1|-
CASSRPFDRGETEAFF
TGTGCCAGCAGTCGCCCCTTCGACAGGGGGGAGACTGAAGCTTTCTTT
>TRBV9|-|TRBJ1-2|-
CASSGGREFYTF
TGTGCCAGCAGCGGCGGACGGGAGTTCTACACCTTC
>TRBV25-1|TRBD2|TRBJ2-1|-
CASSEAGTRVYNEQFF
TGTGCCAGCAGTGAAGCCGGGACTAGGGTCTACAATGAGCAGTTCTTC
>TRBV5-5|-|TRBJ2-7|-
CASSYSLGTFYEQYF
TGTGCCAGCAGCTATTCCCTCGGGACTTTCTACGAGCAGTACTTC
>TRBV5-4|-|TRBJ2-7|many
CASSLGPTLQYF
TGTGCCAGCAGCTTAGGCCCCACCCTGCAGTACTTC
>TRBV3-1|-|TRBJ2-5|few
CASSQDSGYQETQYF
TGTGCCAGCAGCCAAGATTCGGGGTACCAAGAGACCCAGTACTTC
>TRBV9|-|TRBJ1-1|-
CASSAQAEAFF
TGTGCCAGCAGTGCGCAGGCTGAAGCTTTCTTT
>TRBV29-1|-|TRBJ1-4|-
CSVGGPEKLFF
TGCAGCGTGGGGGGCCCTGAAAAACTGTTTTTT
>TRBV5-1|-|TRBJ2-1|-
CASSRSGNWNEQFF
TGCGCCAGCAGCCGGTCGGGGAATTGGAATGAGCAGTTCTTC
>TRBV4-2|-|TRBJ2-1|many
CASSQESLAVDEQFF
TGTGCCAGCAGCCAAGAATCCCTAGCCGTCGATGAGCAGTTCTTC
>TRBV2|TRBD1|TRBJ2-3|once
CASSKDRVGTDTQYF
TGTGCCAGCAGCAAGGACAGGGTCGGCACAGATACGCAGTATTTT
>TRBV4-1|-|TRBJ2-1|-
CASSPNGLPYNEQFF
TGCGCCAGCAGTCCAAACGGACTCCCCTACAATGAGCAGTTCTTC
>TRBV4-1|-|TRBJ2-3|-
CASRQAAAGTQYF
TGCGCCAGCAGACAAGCGGCGGCAGGTACGCAGTATTTT
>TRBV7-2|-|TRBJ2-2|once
CASSPQGSGELFF
TGTGCCAGCAGCCCACAGGGAAGCGGGGAGCTGTTTTTT
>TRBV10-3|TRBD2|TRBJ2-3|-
CAISEDPGLAGSTDTQYF
TGTGCCATCAGTGAGGACCCGGGGTTAGCGGGGAGCACAGATACGCAGTATTTT
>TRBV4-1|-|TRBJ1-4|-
CASSQDRGEKLFF
TGCGCCAGCAGCCAAGATCGAGGAGAAAAACTGTTTTTT
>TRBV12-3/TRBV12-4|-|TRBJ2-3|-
CASSFGGGRTDTQYF
TGTGCCAGCAGTTTTGGTGGGGGGCGCACAGATACGCAGTATTTT
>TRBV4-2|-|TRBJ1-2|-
CASSLQESGYTF
TGTGCCAGCAGCCTACAGGAGTCGGGCTACACCTTC
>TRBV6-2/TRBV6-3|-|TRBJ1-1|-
CASNTRSWGTEAFF
TGTGCCAGCAATACGCGCTCCTGGGGGACTGAAGCTTTCTTT
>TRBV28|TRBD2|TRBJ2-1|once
CASSASGRGSYNEQFF
TGTGCCAGCAGTGCTAGCGGGCGGGGGTCCTACAATGAGCAGTTCTTC
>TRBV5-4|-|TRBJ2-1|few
CASRSVGGKYNEQFF
TGTGCCAGCAGGTCGGTCGGGGGCAAATACAATGAGCAGTTCTTC
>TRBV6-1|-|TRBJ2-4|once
CASSVVAAKNIQYF
TGTGCCAGCAGTGTAGTGGCAGCTAAAAACATTCAGTACTTC
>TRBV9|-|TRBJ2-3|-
CASNKGADTQYF
TGTGCCAGTAACAAGGGAGCAGATACGCAGTATTTT
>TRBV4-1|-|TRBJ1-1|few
CASSQTRNTEAFF
TGTGCCAGCAGCCAAACACGGAACACTGAAGCTTTCTTT
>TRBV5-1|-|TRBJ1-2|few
CASSPGPYNYGYTF
TGCGCCAGCAGCCCCGGACCGTACAACTATGGCTACACCTTC
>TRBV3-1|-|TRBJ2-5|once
CARSQGPGETQYF
TGTGCCCGCAGCCAAGGACCCGGGGAGACCCAGTACTTC
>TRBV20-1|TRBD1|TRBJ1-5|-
CSAKRGDRVNQPQHF
TGCAGTGCAAAGAGAGGAGACAGGGTAAATCAGCCCCAGCATTTT
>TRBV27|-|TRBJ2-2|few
CASSFSLNTGELFF
TGTGCCAGCAGTTTCAGCCTAAACACCGGGGAGCTGTTTTTT
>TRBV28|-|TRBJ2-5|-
CAAKAVQGKQAQETQYF
TGTGCCGCAAAGGCAGTTCAGGGAAAACAGGCGCAAGAGACCCAGTACTTC